The TCR beta chain under discussion was sequenced for a study of cytomegalovirus exposure and HLA in healthy donors. The CDR3 runs 16 residues. CDR1 and CDR2 from the germline V gene are SGHTA and FQGNSA. Trimming shortened V by 1 base and J by 4 bases, and 16 bases separated the two germline ends. A note on this clone: Its antigen remains unidentified.

General study results and limits: When analyzed later, the rates of TCR association showed variation by HLA locus, with DRB1 the most and HLA-C the fewest. A prior analysis recorded that most TCR beta V segments were productive about 90% or about 30% of the time.

Researchers ran the PCR with 60 Vbeta and 13 Jbeta primers. Measured with immunoSEQ multiplex PCR; TCRdb has only the in-frame clones, and not every one. Among more than 95,000 clones, around 80% were seen once, and the ten largest hold roughly 8%. Sequenced: PBMCs. The chain joins TRBV7-2 to TRBJ1-2, with a weak D call TRBD1 (6 bases). The source of this sequence is a man aged 35-49 years in good health and CMV-seropositive. CDR3 sequence: CASSLEVGARGYGYTF. For the CDR3, the DNA is TGTGCCAGCAGCTTAGAAGTGGGGGCGCGAGGCTATGGCTACACCTTC. Using reference TRBV7-2 and TRBJ1-2 for the parts outside the CDR3, the full variable domain is GAGVSQSPSNKVTEKGKDVELRCDPISGHTALYWYRQSLGQGLEFLIYFQGNSAPDKSGLPSDRFSAERTGGSVSTLTIQRTQQEDSAVYLCASSLEVGARGYGYTFGSGTRLTVV.